The 26 T cell receptor beta chains presented below share a single source sample, sequenced in a study of T cell changes during pregnancy in multiple sclerosis. TCRdb's table, derived via immunoSEQ multiplex PCR, lists solely in-frame clones and lacks some. The profile shows 75,000 to 90,000 clones, approximately 90% of them singletons. Sequences were derived from CD4+ T cells from peripheral blood mononuclear cells, sampled before pregnancy. The receptors come from a female donor with multiple sclerosis, enrolled in a pregnancy study.

The chain employs TRBV10-3 and TRBJ2-7; 11 bases are shared with TRBD2. CDR1 and CDR2 (germline): ENHRY, SYGVKD. With V trimmed by 8 bases and J by 1 base, 4 bases remained unmatched. The CDR3 spans 14 residues. Here the CDR3 DNA reads TGTGCCATCGGTACTAGCGGGGGTTCCTACGAGCAGTACTTC. This translates into CAIGTSGGSYEQYF.

The V and J genes are TRBV7-7 and TRBJ2-5; 7 bases match TRBD2. V was pared by 4 bases and J by 2 bases, with 7 bases of the junction left unmatched. The germline V gene encodes CDR1 SSHAT and CDR2 FNYEAQ (reference sequence). The CDR3 spans 15 residues. CDR3 in DNA: TGTGCCAGCAGCTGGGCCCCAGCGGGGCAAGAGACCCAGTACTTC. Amino acid sequence: CASSWAPAGQETQYF.

This chain links TRBV5-6 with TRBJ2-2; the D gene is possibly TRBD1 (6 bases). This CDR3 has 14 residues. Germline CDR1 is SGHDT and CDR2 is YYEEEE. V was shortened by 1 base and J by 5 bases, with 9 bases between the two germline ends. The CDR3 DNA follows: TGTGCCAGCAGCTTGACAGGGCGAACCGGGGAGCTGTTTTTT. This codes for CASSLTGRTGELFF.

V usage is TRBV9 and J usage is TRBJ1-3; 7 bases agree with TRBD1. J gave up 0 bases and V 1 base, and 4 bases lay outside the gene matches. This CDR3 is 16 amino acids long. The germline gives CDR1 SGDLS, CDR2 YYNGEE. The CDR3 nucleotides read TGTGCCAGCAGCGTAATGGGACAGTCCTCTGGAAACACCATATATTTT. This encodes CASSVMGQSSGNTIYF.

The sample holds one count of this clone. The rearrangement joins TRBV5-1 to TRBJ2-7; TRBD1 might be the D (6 bases). This CDR3 has 15 residues. V lost 4 bases and J 0 bases, leaving 14 bases between the germline ends. Germline lookup yields CDR1 SGHRS and CDR2 YFSETQ. In nucleotides, the CDR3 is TGCGCCAGCAGCCGATCCCGGGACAACTCCTACGAGCAGTACTTC. It translates to CASSRSRDNSYEQYF. The variable domain in full, with the rest retrieved from reference TRBV5-1 and TRBJ2-7, is KAGVTQTPRYLIKTRGQQVTLSCSPISGHRSVSWYQQTPGQGLQFLFEYFSETQRNKGNFPGRFSGRQFSNSRSEMNVSTLELGDSALYLCASSRSRDNSYEQYFGPGTRLTVT.

The J gene is TRBJ1-1, the V gene TRBV7-2; 12 positions match TRBD1. This CDR3 spans 15 amino acids. Unmatched junction bases numbered 5, after V lost 5 bases and J lost 4 bases. CDR1 is SGHTA and CDR2 is FQGNSA in the germline V gene. CDR3 amino acids: CASSGGTGGVTEAFF. The CDR3 DNA follows: TGTGCCAGCAGCGGAGGGACAGGGGGCGTCACTGAAGCTTTCTTT.

Of note for this clone: This same CDR3 is encoded by further DNA sequences in the sample. The chain recombines TRBV7-9 with TRBJ1-3; D is perhaps TRBD1 (5 bases). Germline CDR1 reads SEHNR; CDR2 reads FQNEAQ (reference sequence). The CDR3 extends over 14 amino acids. The V and J ends lost 6 bases and 0 bases respectively, with 9 bases between them. CDR3 region: CASSPGLSGNTIYF. The CDR3 DNA reads as TGTGCCAGCAGTCCAGGGCTCTCTGGAAACACCATATATTTT. Together with reference TRBV7-9 and TRBJ1-3, the CDR3 gives the full variable domain: DTGVSQNPRHKITKRGQNVTFRCDPISEHNRLYWYRQTLGQGPEFLTYFQNEAQLEKSRLLSDRFSAERPKGSFSTLEIQRTEQGDSAMYLCASSPGLSGNTIYFGEGSWLTVV.

The J gene is TRBJ1-1, the V gene TRBV2, with TRBD1 as a possible D gene (6 bases). Germline assignment: CDR1 SNHLY and CDR2 FYNNEI. Trimming removed 4 bases from V and 2 bases from J, with 17 bases in between. This CDR3 is 16 amino acids long. CDR3 in amino acids: CASSVQGSTINTEAFF. The CDR3 DNA reads as TGTGCCAGCAGTGTTCAGGGGAGTACAATCAACACTGAAGCTTTCTTT.

The chain employs TRBV2 and TRBJ2-7; 7 positions match TRBD2. CDR3 length: 14 residues. Germline CDR1 reads SNHLY; CDR2 reads FYNNEI. Trimming took 8 bases from V and 2 from J; bases not matched to a gene: 9. The CDR3, as DNA: TGTGCCAGCTCTAAGGCTAGCGGAGCCTACGAGCAGTACTTC. Protein sequence: CASSKASGAYEQYF.

A few counts support this clone. The chain carries TRBV2 and TRBJ2-5; 8 bases match TRBD2. The CDR3 has 14 residues. After removal of 7 bases from V and 1 base from J, the junction contained 5 bases not matched to a gene. Per germline, CDR1 SNHLY and CDR2 FYNNEI. CDR3 DNA sequence: TGTGCCAGCATAAGAGCGGGGGTCCAAGAGACCCAGTACTTC. Its protein is CASIRAGVQETQYF.

This sequence joins TRBV7-8 and TRBJ2-2, with 8 nucleotides matching TRBD2. Germline CDR1 reads SGHVS; CDR2 reads FQNEAQ. The length of the CDR3 is 16 residues. Losses at the gene ends were 5 bases for V and 1 base for J; bases not matched to a gene: 6. CDR3 in DNA: TGTGCCAGCAGCCCCTTGGGACTAGTGAACACCGGGGAGCTGTTTTTT. It translates to CASSPLGLVNTGELFF. The whole variable domain, filled in from reference TRBV7-8 and TRBJ2-2, reads GAGVSQSPRYKVAKRGQDVALRCDPISGHVSLFWYQQALGQGPEFLTYFQNEAQLDKSGLPSDRFFAERPEGSVSTLKIQRTQQEDSAVYLCASSPLGLVNTGELFFGEGSRLTVL.

The chain couples TRBV15 to TRBJ1-2, with D possibly TRBD1 on 6 matching bases. Germline CDR1 is LNHNV and CDR2 is YYDKDF (reference sequence). The length of the CDR3 is 17 residues. Trimming removed 0 bases at V and 4 bases at J, with 18 bases between. CDR3 region: CATSRDREQGRIYGYTF. As DNA, the CDR3 is TGTGCCACCAGCAGAGATCGGGAACAGGGACGGATCTATGGCTACACCTTC.

The V and J genes are TRBV25-1 and TRBJ1-4; D is unresolved. With 1 base removed from V and 3 bases from J, the gap between germline ends came to 12 bases. The length of the CDR3 is 16 residues. CDR1 and CDR2 (germline): MGHDK, SYGVNS. The CDR3 region is CASSESRGWSNEKLFF. CDR3 coding DNA: TGTGCCAGCAGTGAATCTCGGGGTTGGTCTAATGAAAAACTGTTTTTT. The whole variable domain, remainder taken from reference TRBV25-1 and TRBJ1-4, is EADIYQTPRYLVIGTGKKITLECSQTMGHDKMYWYQQDPGMELHLIHYSYGVNSTEKGDLSSESTVSRIRTEHFPLTLESARPSHTSQYLCASSESRGWSNEKLFFGSGTQLSVL.

The chain links TRBV5-1 to TRBJ1-6, with TRBD1 matching over 9 bases. Germline-derived CDR1 and CDR2 are SGHRS and YFSETQ. V was pared by 0 bases and J by 10 bases, with 5 bases of the junction left unmatched. CDR3 size: 15 residues. CDR3 DNA: TGCGCCAGCAGCTTGGGACAGGGGGTTGAATCACCCCTCCACTTT. Protein product: CASSLGQGVESPLHF. The full variable domain, with the rest looked up from reference TRBV5-1 and TRBJ1-6, is KAGVTQTPRYLIKTRGQQVTLSCSPISGHRSVSWYQQTPGQGLQFLFEYFSETQRNKGNFPGRFSGRQFSNSRSEMNVSTLELGDSALYLCASSLGQGVESPLHFGNGTRLTVT.

This chain links TRBV7-2 with TRBJ2-7; D remains ambiguous. CDR3 length: 12 residues. With 6 bases removed from V and 6 bases from J, the gap between germline ends came to 12 bases. Germline CDR1 and CDR2: SGHTA and FQGNSA. The CDR3 loop reads CASRYSIGEQYF. The DNA of the CDR3 is TGTGCCAGCAGATATTCCATCGGCGAGCAGTACTTC.

The V and J genes are TRBV5-1 and TRBJ1-3, with unresolved D. The germline CDR1 and CDR2 sequences are SGHRS and YFSETQ. V lost 0 bases, J lost 3 bases, and 10 bases lay in between. This CDR3 is built from 15 residues. CDR3 bases: TGCGCCAGCAGCTTGGCCGAATTTAGTGGAAACACCATATATTTT. Residues: CASSLAEFSGNTIYF.

The sample holds one count of this clone. The chain is built from TRBV6-1 and TRBJ2-5; D is perhaps TRBD2 (6 bases). CDR1 is MNHNS and CDR2 is SASEGT in the germline V gene. CDR3 length equals 14 residues. With 1 base removed from V and 7 bases from J, the gap between germline ends came to 13 bases. In nucleotides, the CDR3 is TGTGCCAGCAGTGAAGGGGGAGGCTCGCGGACCCAGTACTTC. Translated: CASSEGGGSRTQYF.

The chain links TRBV6-1 to TRBJ1-1; D uncertain. Trimming pared 6 bases from V and 10 bases from J, leaving 9 bases between. The CDR3 extends over 10 amino acids. Germline loops: CDR1 MNHNS, CDR2 SASEGT. CDR3 loop: CASSRAGAFF. The CDR3 nucleotides read TGTGCCAGCAGCCGCGCCGGAGCTTTCTTT.

In its sample, this clone was seen once. The genes are TRBV9 and TRBJ2-3, with 8 bases matching TRBD2. The CDR3 spans 17 residues. V trimming: 3 bases; J trimming: 2 bases; junction bases outside the gene matches: 11. From germline, CDR1 is SGDLS and CDR2 YYNGEE. The CDR3 reads CASSALERGLFTDTQYF. For the CDR3, the DNA is TGTGCCAGCAGCGCCCTAGAGCGGGGGCTCTTCACAGATACGCAGTATTTT.

The V gene is TRBV11-2, the J gene TRBJ1-5; D unclear. This CDR3 has 13 residues. CDR1 SGHAT and CDR2 FQNNGV come from the germline V gene. Trimming shortened V by 0 bases and J by 4 bases, and 4 bases separated the two germline ends. The CDR3 nucleotides are TGTGCCAGCAGCTTAGACATTAATCAGCCCCAGCATTTT. As protein: CASSLDINQPQHF.

V usage is TRBV29-1 and J usage is TRBJ2-1, with 10 nucleotides matching TRBD2. V shed 4 bases and J 5 bases; nucleotides not matched to a gene: 5. CDR3 length: 14 amino acids. Germline loops: CDR1 SQVTM, CDR2 ANQGSEA. CDR3 in DNA: TGCAGCGTTGGGGCTAGCGGGAGAAACAATGAGCAGTTCTTC. Translated: CSVGASGRNNEQFF.

This sequence joins TRBV19 and TRBJ2-1; TRBD2 aligns across 11 bases. This CDR3 contains 15 residues. J lost 4 bases, V lost 3 bases, and 2 bases had no gene match. CDR1 and CDR2 (germline): LNHDA, SQIVND (reference sequence). This chain's CDR3 is CASSIGTSGYNEQFF. CDR3 sequence (DNA): TGTGCCAGTAGTATCGGGACTAGCGGTTACAATGAGCAGTTCTTC.

The chain joins TRBV29-1 to TRBJ2-1; 11 bases fit TRBD2. Germline V CDR1 and CDR2: SQVTM, ANQGSEA. J lost 7 bases, V lost 6 bases, and 8 bases had no gene match. The CDR3 is 14 residues long. CDR3 sequence reads: CSVILAGEGNEQFF. The DNA of the CDR3 is TGCAGCGTCATACTAGCGGGAGAAGGGAATGAGCAGTTCTTC.

The V and J genes are TRBV19 and TRBJ2-2; D perhaps matches TRBD2 (5 bases). Germline CDR1 is LNHDA and CDR2 is SQIVND (reference sequence). Trimming pared 1 base from V and 5 bases from J, leaving 20 bases between. CDR3 length: 18 amino acids. The CDR3 DNA follows: TGTGCCAGTAGTATAGTTTCCGGCGGGCCTGGCGGTACCGGGGAGCTGTTTTTT. Translation gives CASSIVSGGPGGTGELFF.

J is TRBJ2-7 and V is TRBV19, with D possibly TRBD1 on 5 matching bases. The germline V and J ends were trimmed by 9 bases and 0 bases, with 18 bases remaining between them. The CDR3 is 15 amino acids. From germline, CDR1 is LNHDA and CDR2 SQIVND (reference sequence). In DNA, the CDR3 is TGTGCCAGCCAGAAAACGGACAAAAGCTCCTACGAGCAGTACTTC. It specifies CASQKTDKSSYEQYF. The entire variable domain, with the rest obtained from reference TRBV19 and TRBJ2-7, is as follows: DGGITQSPKYLFRKEGQNVTLSCEQNLNHDAMYWYRQDPGQGLRLIYYSQIVNDFQKGDIAEGYSVSREKKESFPLTVTSAQKNPTAFYLCASQKTDKSSYEQYFGPGTRLTVT.

The gene calls are TRBV9 and TRBJ2-2, with 10 bases matching TRBD1. The germline CDR1 and CDR2 sequences are SGDLS and YYNGEE. V was clipped by 4 bases and J by 5 bases; unmatched bases: 5. The CDR3 is 15 residues long. CDR3 nucleotide sequence: TGTGCCAGCAGCACCGGGACAGGGGAAACCGGGGAGCTGTTTTTT. This codes for CASSTGTGETGELFF. The full variable domain, its missing parts supplied by reference TRBV9 and TRBJ2-2, is DSGVTQTPKHLITATGQRVTLRCSPRSGDLSVYWYQQSLDQGLQFLIQYYNGEERAKGNILERFSAQQFPDLHSELNLSSLELGDSALYFCASSTGTGETGELFFGEGSRLTVL.